The clone carrying this T cell receptor beta chain was seen only a few times. The antigen remains undetermined. To make TCR beta libraries, researchers used iRepertoire HTBI primers and Arm-PCR of CDR3 regions. Using its own MiXCR run on the multiplex PCR reads, TCRdb lists one record per CDR3 protein. The table records around 500,000 distinct CDR3 sequences, about 16% of them present only once. The sample comes from a study of regulatory T cells in long-lasting Graves disease. General study points: Segments TRBV28, TRBJ1-2 and TRBJ2-5 showed preferential usage in persistent disease. Persistent Graves' patients showed less TCR diversity than newly diagnosed ones.

In germline, CDR1 is SGHVS, CDR2 FQNEAQ. CDR3 length: 13 residues. Trimming cost V 1 base and J 13 bases, with 14 bases left between them. Time point reported: newly diagnosed GD, antithyroid drugs for less than 3 months. There was RNA extracted from PBMCs, and the TCR library was made from it. These sequences were also reported in another study, on T cells in Graves' hyperthyroidism and ophthalmopathy. From that report: Primed by the HTBI set, a first-round RT-PCR was run on the TCR CDR3.

The clonotype originates from a woman aged 35-60 years with Graves disease. The V gene is TRBV7-8, the J gene TRBJ2-1; weak D call: TRBD2 (6 bases). The input for sequencing was peripheral blood mononuclear cells (PBMCs), taken at new diagnosis, from a patient treated with antithyroid drugs. Written as DNA, the CDR3 is TGTGCCAGCAGCTTAGGGGAGGCCGGCGAACAGTTCTTC. Encoded protein: CASSLGEAGEQFF.